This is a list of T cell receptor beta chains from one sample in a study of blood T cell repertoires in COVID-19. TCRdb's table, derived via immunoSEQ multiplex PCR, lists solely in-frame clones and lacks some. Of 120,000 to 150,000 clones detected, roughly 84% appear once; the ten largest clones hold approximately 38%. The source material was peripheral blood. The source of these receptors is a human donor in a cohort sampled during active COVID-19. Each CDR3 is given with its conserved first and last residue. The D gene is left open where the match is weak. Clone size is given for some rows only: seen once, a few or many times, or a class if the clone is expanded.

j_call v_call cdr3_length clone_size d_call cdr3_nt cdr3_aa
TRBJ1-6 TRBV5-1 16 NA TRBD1 TGCGCCAGCAGCTGGACAGGGGATTCGCATAATTCACCCCTCCACTTT CASSWTGDSHNSPLHF
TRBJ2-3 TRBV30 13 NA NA TGTGCCTGGAGTGCGGGGGTTGGAGATACGCAGTATTTT CAWSAGVGDTQYF
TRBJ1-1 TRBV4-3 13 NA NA TGCGCCAGCAGCCGCAGGGTGAACACTGAAGCTTTCTTT CASSRRVNTEAFF
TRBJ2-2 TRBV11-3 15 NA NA TGTGCCAGCAGCTTAGACCCAGGGTTGGCCGGGGAGCTGTTTTTT CASSLDPGLAGELFF
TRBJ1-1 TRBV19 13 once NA TGTGCCAGTAGTCCTAATTGGGAGACTGAAGCTTTCTTT CASSPNWETEAFF
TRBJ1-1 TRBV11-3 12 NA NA TGTGCCAGCAGCTTAGGAGGGTTTGAAGCTTTCTTT CASSLGGFEAFF
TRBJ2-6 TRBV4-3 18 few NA TGCGCCAGCAGCCAAGATTCGACGGGTCGCTCTGGGGCCAACGTCCTGACTTTC CASSQDSTGRSGANVLTF
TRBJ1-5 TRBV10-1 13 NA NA TGCGCCAGCAGCCTCGGACAGAATCAGCCCCAGCATTTT CASSLGQNQPQHF
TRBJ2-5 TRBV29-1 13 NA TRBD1 TGCAGCGCTCAGACAGGGGTCGTAGAGACCCAGTACTTC CSAQTGVVETQYF
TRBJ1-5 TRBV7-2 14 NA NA TGTGCCAGCAGCCCGACGGGGTTCAATCAGCCCCAGCATTTT CASSPTGFNQPQHF
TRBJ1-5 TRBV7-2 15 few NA TGTGCCAGCAGCTTAGCGGGGGGTTTGCATCAGCCCCAGCATTTT CASSLAGGLHQPQHF
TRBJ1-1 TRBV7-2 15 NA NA TGTGCCAGCACCCCAGGGGCCGGGGCTAACACTGAAGCTTTCTTT CASTPGAGANTEAFF
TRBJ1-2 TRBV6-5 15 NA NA TGTGCCAGCAGTTACTCGACATATACCTTCTATGGCTACACCTTC CASSYSTYTFYGYTF
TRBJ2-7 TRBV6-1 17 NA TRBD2 TGTGCCAGCAGTGCGGCCTCTAGCGGGGGGCGAGCCTACGAGCAGTACTTC CASSAASSGGRAYEQYF
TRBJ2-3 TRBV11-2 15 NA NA TGTGCCAGCAGCTTAGAGCGGGGAAGACTAGATACGCAGTATTTT CASSLERGRLDTQYF
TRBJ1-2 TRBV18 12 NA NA TGTGCCAGCTCAGGAGATCCTTTAGGCTACACCTTC CASSGDPLGYTF
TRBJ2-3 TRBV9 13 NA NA TGTGCCAGCAGCGTAGACAGGGCAGATACGCAGTATTTT CASSVDRADTQYF
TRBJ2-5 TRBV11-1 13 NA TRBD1 TGTGCCAGCAGAGGACAGGTTCAAGAGACCCAGTACTTC CASRGQVQETQYF
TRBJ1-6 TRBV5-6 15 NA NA TGTGCCAGCAGCTTGCCCCAGGGGAGTAATTCACCCCTCCACTTT CASSLPQGSNSPLHF
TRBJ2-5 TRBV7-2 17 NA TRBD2 TGTGCCAGCAGCTTACGGGGTTCTAGCGGGGGGGGTTCGGCCCAGTACTTC CASSLRGSSGGGSAQYF
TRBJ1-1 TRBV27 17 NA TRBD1 TGTGCCAGCAGTTTACGGAGGACAGGGGGGATGAACACTGAAGCTTTCTTT CASSLRRTGGMNTEAFF
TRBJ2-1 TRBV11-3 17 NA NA TGTGCCAGCAGCTCGACAGCCGGTGCTTACGTTAGGGATGAGCAGTTCTTC CASSSTAGAYVRDEQFF
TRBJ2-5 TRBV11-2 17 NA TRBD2 TGTGCCAGCACCGCGGGTTGGTCTAGCGGGGGGCGGGAGACCCAGTACTTC CASTAGWSSGGRETQYF
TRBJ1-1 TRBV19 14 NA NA TGTGCCAGTAGTACCTGGAGCAGAAACACTGAAGCTTTCTTT CASSTWSRNTEAFF